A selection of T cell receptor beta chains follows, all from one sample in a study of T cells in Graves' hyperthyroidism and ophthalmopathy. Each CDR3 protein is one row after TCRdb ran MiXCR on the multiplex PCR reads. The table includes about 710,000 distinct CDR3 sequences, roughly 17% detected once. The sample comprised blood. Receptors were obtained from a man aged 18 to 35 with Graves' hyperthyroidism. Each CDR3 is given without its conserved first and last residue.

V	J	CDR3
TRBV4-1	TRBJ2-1	ASSQVTTGAGYNEQF
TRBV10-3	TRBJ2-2	AISLTSSGELF
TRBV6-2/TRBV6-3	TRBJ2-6	ASSYRVGVLT
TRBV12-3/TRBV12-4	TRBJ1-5	ASSAGGRNQPQH
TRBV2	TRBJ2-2	ASRLTSGTNTGELF
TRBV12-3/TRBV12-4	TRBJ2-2	ASSLALGGGSWTGELF
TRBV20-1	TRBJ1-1	SAEGQRYLNTEAF
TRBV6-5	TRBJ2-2	ASSTDTLPNTGELF
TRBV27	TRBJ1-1	ASSVTRHRNTEAF
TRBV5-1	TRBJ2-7	ASSLAPGLGTYEQY
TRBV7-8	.	ASRLRGTSTDTQH
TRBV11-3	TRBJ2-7	ASSLPGLAGYEQY
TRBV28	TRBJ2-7	ASSFPGTRQY
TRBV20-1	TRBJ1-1	SARPQVNTEAF
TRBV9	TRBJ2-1	ASSVEQRGEQF
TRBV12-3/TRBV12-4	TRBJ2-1	ATGDGSNEQF
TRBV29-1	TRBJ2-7	SVRTGFSYEQY
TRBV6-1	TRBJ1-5	ASSERKGSNQPQH
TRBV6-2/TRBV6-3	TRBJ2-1	ASSYSLAGAFYNEQF
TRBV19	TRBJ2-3	ASSPARTEISTDTQY
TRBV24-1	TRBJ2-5	ATSDSPGTQY
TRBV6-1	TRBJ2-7	ASSKRRTGSTHFSSYEQY
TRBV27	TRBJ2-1	ASRNPGNEQF
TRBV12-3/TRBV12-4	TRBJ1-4	ASSPGLKLF
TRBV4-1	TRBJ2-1	ASSQEWGSSGRDYPQF
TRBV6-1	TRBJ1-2	ASSREGPGQLYGYT
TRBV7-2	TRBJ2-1	ASTALGYNEQF
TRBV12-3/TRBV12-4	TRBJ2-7	ASRLAGEGGEQY